One T cell receptor beta chain is described in this entry. The antigen remains unidentified. This entry comes from a study of T-cell reconstitution after alpha-beta-depleted transplantation in children. General study results and limits: In patients about two months after transplant, alpha-beta T cells reportedly arose from several hundred expanded graft clones. The high TCRbeta diversity at day 60 in some patients came from surviving recipient T cells and thymic progenitors. Hyperexpanded clones declined; after one year, newly produced T cells mostly supplied diversity.

Per the germline V gene, CDR1 is MNHEY and CDR2 is SVGAGI. This CDR3 has 14 residues. V shed 2 bases and J shed 2 bases, with 10 bases lying between them. It was with unique molecular identifiers that the TCRbeta library was prepared. TCRdb re-called the PCR reads through MiXCR, storing one row per CDR3 protein. The table records 700,000 to 950,000 distinct CDR3 sequences, roughly 15% of them present only once. The source of this sequence is a male patient between 5 and 17 years old who had a stem cell transplant for acute lymphoblastic leukemia, so the T cells may come from the graft donor. This specimen consisted of PBMCs, mostly from graft donor cells, obtained 360 days after TCRalphabeta/CD19-depleted stem cell transplant. This chain connects TRBV6-5 to TRBJ2-7; D is undetermined. The CDR3 DNA follows: TGTGCCAGCAGTTACGACTTATTAACCTACGAGCAGTACTTC. Amino acid sequence: CASSYDLLTYEQYF.